The 21 T cell receptor beta chains given below trace back to one sample, sequenced in a study of shared clonotypes between healthy human individuals. Repertoires were generated with immunoSEQ multiplex PCR, while TCRdb's copy carries only in-frame clones and drops some. The table lists more than 1.2 million clones, approximately 98.5% of them singletons. Sample: naive CD4+ T cells sorted from blood. Subset given: CD45RA+ positively selected. The receptors were gathered from a man younger than 40 in good health.

The chain uses TRBV29-1 and TRBJ1-1; TRBD1 is a possible D gene (6 bases). The CDR3 is made up of 12 amino acids. Deletions cut 6 bases from V and 5 bases from J, with 13 bases between. Germline loops: CDR1 SQVTM, CDR2 ANQGSEA. DNA of the CDR3: TGCAGCGTAGAGGGGGTATGGACTGAAGCTTTCTTT. As protein: CSVEGVWTEAFF.

V gene TRBV9 combines with J gene TRBJ2-3; D may be TRBD1 or TRBD2 (5 bases each). The germline V and J ends were trimmed by 0 bases and 5 bases, with 16 bases remaining between them. Germline V lookup: CDR1 SGDLS, CDR2 YYNGEE. The CDR3 is 16 amino acids. The CDR3 here is CASSVAPRGSGDTQYF. DNA of the CDR3: TGTGCCAGCAGCGTAGCTCCTCGGGGCTCGGGAGATACGCAGTATTTT.

V usage is TRBV10-3 and J usage is TRBJ2-5, with D hard to call. Per germline, CDR1 ENHRY and CDR2 SYGVKD. Trimming cost V 7 bases and J 3 bases, with 6 bases left between them. The length of the CDR3 is 11 residues. Here the CDR3 DNA reads TGTGCCATCAAGGCAGAAGAGACCCAGTACTTC. Translated, it gives CAIKAEETQYF.

The rearrangement joins TRBV18 to TRBJ2-2; possibly TRBD1 for D (6 bases). CDR1 KGHSH and CDR2 LQKENI come from the germline V gene. This CDR3 spans 16 amino acids. V lost 5 bases to trimming and J lost 2 bases, with 15 bases between them. CDR3 region: CASSAETGINTGELFF. The CDR3 nucleotides are TGTGCCAGCTCAGCGGAAACAGGGATCAACACCGGGGAGCTGTTTTTT.

J is TRBJ2-5 and V is TRBV11-2, with D possibly being TRBD1 or TRBD2 (5 bases each). TRBJ2-7 explains the end of the DNA better; the J call may be wrong. This CDR3 has 15 amino acids. Germline V gene data show CDR1 as SGHAT and CDR2 as FQNNGV. CDR3 sequence (DNA): TGTGCCAGCAGCCCACCCGAGGGGCGTCTGGGCGAGCAGTACTTC. This translates into CASSPPEGRLGEQYF.

In its sample, this clone was seen a few times. The chain employs TRBV11-3 and TRBJ2-7; TRBD1 might be the D (6 bases). CDR1 and CDR2 from the germline V gene are SGHNT and YENEEA. Trimming took off 1 base at V and 3 bases at J, with 7 bases between the two ends. The CDR3 totals 13 residues. The CDR3 spells CASSLGQDYEQYF. CDR3 in DNA: TGTGCCAGCAGCTTAGGACAGGACTACGAGCAGTACTTC. Drawing the rest from reference TRBV11-3 and TRBJ2-7, the complete variable domain is EAGVVQSPRYKIIEKKQPVAFWCNPISGHNTLYWYLQNLGQGPELLIRYENEEAVDDSQLPKDRFSAERLKGVDSTLKIQPAELGDSAVYLCASSLGQDYEQYFGPGTRLTVT.

The chain has TRBV6-1 and TRBJ2-5, with D unclear. CDR1 MNHNS and CDR2 SASEGT come from the germline V gene. The V end was cut by 3 bases, the J end by 6 bases, with 14 bases between. The CDR3 consists of 14 residues. The CDR3 is CASSEDQVLKTQYF. CDR3 sequence (DNA): TGTGCCAGCAGTGAGGATCAGGTCTTGAAGACCCAGTACTTC.

This chain's CDR3 is CASSFAVLQGGYTF. Here the CDR3 DNA reads TGTGCCAGCAGCTTTGCCGTACTCCAGGGTGGCTACACCTTC. The V call is TRBV5-6, the J call TRBJ1-2, with D perhaps TRBD1 (5 bases). V lost 2 bases, J lost 7 bases, and 15 bases lay in between. The length of the CDR3 is 14 residues. CDR1 SGHDT and CDR2 YYEEEE come from the germline V gene.

The V call is TRBV7-9, the J call TRBJ2-5; 13 bases fit TRBD2. Germline V gene lookup returns CDR1 SEHNR and CDR2 FQNEAQ (reference sequence). V shed 4 bases and J 7 bases; nucleotides not matched to a gene: 6. The CDR3 totals 15 residues. CDR3 sequence: CASSSGLAGVSTQYF. The CDR3 coding sequence is TGTGCCAGCAGCTCAGGACTAGCGGGAGTTTCGACCCAGTACTTC.

DNA of the CDR3: TGTGCCAGCAGCCTTCCGGCCAACGGAGAAGAGACCCAGTACTTC. It translates to CASSLPANGEETQYF. J is TRBJ2-5 and V is TRBV7-6, with D uncertain. The CDR3 extends over 15 amino acids. Per germline, CDR1 SGHVS and CDR2 FNYEAQ. The V gene lost 5 bases and the J gene lost 3 bases, with 16 bases spanning the gap.

This chain uses TRBV27 with TRBJ1-1; 10 bases map to TRBD1. Germline V gene data show CDR1 as MNHEY and CDR2 as SMNVEV (reference sequence). This CDR3 region has 15 residues. V shed 0 bases, J shed 9 bases, and the junction held 7 bases outside the gene matches. This chain's CDR3 is CASSLSGGQGLKAFF. As DNA, the CDR3 is TGTGCCAGCAGTTTATCGGGGGGACAGGGGCTAAAAGCTTTCTTT.

The chain links TRBV25-1 to TRBJ2-1, with 11 bases that match TRBD2. Trimming took 8 bases from V and 0 from J; bases not matched to a gene: 6. The CDR3 is 16 residues long. Germline V CDR1 and CDR2: MGHDK, SYGVNS. Here the CDR3 DNA reads TGTGCCAGCTCGGGACTAGCGGCAAGCTCCTACAATGAGCAGTTCTTC. Translating it yields CASSGLAASSYNEQFF.

This chain connects TRBV4-3 to TRBJ2-7, with D perhaps TRBD2 (6 bases). CDR3 length: 15 residues. Germline V gene data show CDR1 as LGHNA and CDR2 as YSLEER. V lost 1 base and J 5 bases, leaving 15 bases between the germline ends. The CDR3 DNA is TGCGCCAGCAGCCAAGGTAATAGCGGCGGGGACGAGCAGTACTTC. Encoded protein: CASSQGNSGGDEQYF.

The J gene is TRBJ2-7, the V gene TRBV10-3; either TRBD1 or TRBD2 may fit D (6 bases each). The CDR3 totals 16 residues. V lost 11 bases, J lost 5 bases, and 28 bases lay in between. CDR1 ENHRY and CDR2 SYGVKD come from the germline V gene. CDR3 sequence reads: CAARPRGVSDRDEQYF. CDR3 sequence (DNA): TGTGCCGCCAGGCCGAGGGGGGTCTCGGATAGGGACGAGCAGTACTTC.

This chain uses TRBV5-1 with TRBJ1-1; the D is unclear. Trimming removed 1 base at V and 3 bases at J, with 13 bases between. The CDR3 extends over 15 amino acids. CDR1 is SGHRS and CDR2 is YFSETQ in the germline V gene. CDR3 region: CASSLPSQVYTEAFF. The CDR3 DNA is TGCGCCAGCAGCTTGCCTTCGCAGGTCTACACTGAAGCTTTCTTT.

This chain connects TRBV5-1 to TRBJ2-1; no definite D call. The germline V gene has CDR1 SGHRS and CDR2 YFSETQ. This CDR3 is 15 amino acids long. Trimming removed 6 bases from V and 4 bases from J, with 17 bases in between. In DNA form, the CDR3 reads TGCGCCAGCACCCCTTCGCCGGGCTTTTACAATGAGCAGTTCTTC. Its translation is CASTPSPGFYNEQFF.

V is TRBV10-2 and J is TRBJ2-7; TRBD2 matches at 9 bases. CDR1 and CDR2 (germline): WSHSY, SAAADI. Losses at the gene ends were 4 bases for V and 5 bases for J; bases not matched to a gene: 6. The CDR3 consists of 14 residues. The CDR3 DNA follows: TGCGCCAGCAGTGCAATAGCGGGAGTCCACGAGCAGTACTTC. Protein product: CASSAIAGVHEQYF.

This chain uses TRBV30 with TRBJ1-3; D call uncertain. V lost 1 base to trimming and J lost 4 bases, with 5 bases between them. The CDR3 contains 12 residues. Germline assignment: CDR1 GTSNPN and CDR2 SVGIG (reference sequence). DNA for the CDR3: TGTGCCTGGAGTGCACGAGGAAACACCATATATTTT. This codes for CAWSARGNTIYF.

The rearrangement joins TRBV28 to TRBJ2-7, with a possible D match to TRBD1 (6 bases). This CDR3 region has 15 residues. Germline loops: CDR1 MDHEN, CDR2 SYDVKM. Deletions cut 3 bases from V and 3 bases from J, with 15 bases between. Here the CDR3 reads CASSFGDRILYEQYF. Written as DNA, the CDR3 is TGTGCCAGCAGTTTTGGTGACAGGATTCTCTACGAGCAGTACTTC.

The chain joins TRBV9 to TRBJ2-2; D gene uncertain. V was clipped by 0 bases and J by 5 bases, with 14 bases between them. The CDR3 is made up of 16 amino acids. Germline V gene sequence: CDR1 SGDLS, CDR2 YYNGEE. Here the CDR3 DNA reads TGTGCCAGCAGCGTAGCTACTGGACCTGAGACCGGGGAGCTGTTTTTT. This translates into CASSVATGPETGELFF.

The chain employs TRBV5-6 and TRBJ1-3; no clear D. The CDR3 length is 16 residues. Per germline, CDR1 SGHDT and CDR2 YYEEEE. Trimming took off 3 bases at V and 0 bases at J, with 13 bases between the two ends. This CDR3 reads CASSWLGGNSGNTIYF. The CDR3 nucleotides are TGTGCCAGCAGCTGGCTTGGCGGCAACTCTGGAAACACCATATATTTT.